This T cell receptor beta chain was documented in a study of T cell responses to AZD1222 COVID-19 vaccine. With 4 bases removed from V and 0 bases from J, the gap between germline ends came to 6 bases. Per germline, CDR1 SGHDN and CDR2 FVKESK. The CDR3 is made up of 14 amino acids. TCRdb's table, derived via immunoSEQ multiplex PCR, lists solely in-frame clones and lacks some. The sample records 150,000 or so clones, 80% to 90% being singletons. Overall study findings and caveats: Spike-specific TCR repertoires showed rising breadth and depth after two AZD1222 doses. The repertoires were collected only after the peak T cell response. The CD4 TCRs associated with vaccination extended across spike and predominated at 160-218 and 743-854.

To note about this clone: Its antigen is as yet unknown.

This TCR came from an adult in good health. V is TRBV14 and J is TRBJ2-2; D ambiguous. Source: peripheral blood, taken on day 0 of MenACWY control vaccination. CDR3 loop: CASSPRPNTGELFF. CDR3 nucleotide sequence: TGTGCCAGCAGCCCCCGGCCGAACACCGGGGAGCTGTTTTTT. Full variable domain (missing parts from reference TRBV14 and TRBJ2-2): EAGVTQFPSHSVIEKGQTVTLRCDPISGHDNLYWYRRVMGKEIKFLLHFVKESKQDESGMPNNRFLAERTGGTYSTLKVQPAELEDSGVYFCASSPRPNTGELFFGEGSRLTVL.